This T cell receptor beta chain was observed in a study of CD8 T cells in Susac syndrome. Healthy donors formed controls matched for age and sex. The CD8+ and CD4+ T cells were isolated magnetically using a negative isolation approach, whereas the TEMRA cells were enriched by FACS. Study-wide results and caveats: The study admitted that it had a relatively small number of individuals in its TCR sequencing and HLA analysis.

With regard to this clonotype: Its antigen is not identified.

Roughly 0.5 to 1 ug RNA was reverse transcribed with random hexamers. Amplification of TCR beta CDR3 spanned 54 Vbeta and 13 Jbeta via immunoSEQ multiplex PCR. Via MiXCR, TCRdb re-called the immunoSEQ multiplex PCR reads, giving one row per CDR3 protein. The profile shows approximately 100,000 distinct CDR3 sequences, approximately 90% of them singletons. The clonotype was recovered from a human donor in good health. Specimen: CD8+ T cells from PBMCs.

The chain's CDR3 is CSVATGGGTQYF. CDR3 bases: TGCAGCGTGGCAACAGGGGGGGGGACCCAGTACTTC. The chain employs TRBV29-1 and TRBJ2-5, with D possibly matching TRBD1 (8 bases). This CDR3 comprises 12 residues. V was trimmed by 6 bases and J by 7 bases, leaving 15 bases between them. CDR1 SQVTM and CDR2 ANQGSEA come from the germline V gene.